This T cell receptor beta chain appears in the sequencing data of a study of cytomegalovirus exposure and HLA in healthy donors. Study information: Some 85 million unique TCRs, all from HLA-typed donors, were included in an early release of the data.

Whole-study findings and limits: There were several of the most significant clusters that appeared linked to common viral pathogens in a later analysis. Later analysis identified a missense DCLRE1C variant that was linked to TCR beta V- and J-gene trimming.

This CDR3 spans 14 amino acids. Germline CDR1 reads MDHEN; CDR2 reads SYDVKM. V lost 8 bases to trimming and J lost 6 bases; unmatched junction nucleotides: 13. A few counts support this clone. Its target is not known. With 60 Vbeta and 13 Jbeta primers, the PCR was carried out. The table came from immunoSEQ multiplex PCR; TCRdb's copy has only in-frame clones and leaves some out. The sample holds 30,000 to 35,000 clones, roughly 67% seen once. The V and J genes are TRBV28 and TRBJ2-7; TRBD1 matches 7 bases. The clonotype originates from a man aged 35 to 55 in good health and CMV-seropositive. The material sequenced was PBMCs. The CDR3 DNA is TGTGCCAGCGTAGGGGGCTCCTCAATAGCCGAGCAGTACTTC. Its translation is CASVGGSSIAEQYF.